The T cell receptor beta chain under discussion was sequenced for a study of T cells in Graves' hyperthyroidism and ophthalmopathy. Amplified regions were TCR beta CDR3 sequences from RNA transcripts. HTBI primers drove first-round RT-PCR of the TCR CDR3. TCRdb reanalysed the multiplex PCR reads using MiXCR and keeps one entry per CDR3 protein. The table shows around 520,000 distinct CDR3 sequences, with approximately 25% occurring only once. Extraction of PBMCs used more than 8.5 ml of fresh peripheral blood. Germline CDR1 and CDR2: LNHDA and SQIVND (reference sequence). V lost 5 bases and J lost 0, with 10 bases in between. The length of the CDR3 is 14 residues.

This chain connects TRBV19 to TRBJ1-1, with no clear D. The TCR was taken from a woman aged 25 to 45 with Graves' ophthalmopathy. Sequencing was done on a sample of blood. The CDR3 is CASSSQLMNTEAFF. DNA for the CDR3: TGTGCCAGTAGTTCACAGCTCATGAACACTGAAGCTTTCTTT.